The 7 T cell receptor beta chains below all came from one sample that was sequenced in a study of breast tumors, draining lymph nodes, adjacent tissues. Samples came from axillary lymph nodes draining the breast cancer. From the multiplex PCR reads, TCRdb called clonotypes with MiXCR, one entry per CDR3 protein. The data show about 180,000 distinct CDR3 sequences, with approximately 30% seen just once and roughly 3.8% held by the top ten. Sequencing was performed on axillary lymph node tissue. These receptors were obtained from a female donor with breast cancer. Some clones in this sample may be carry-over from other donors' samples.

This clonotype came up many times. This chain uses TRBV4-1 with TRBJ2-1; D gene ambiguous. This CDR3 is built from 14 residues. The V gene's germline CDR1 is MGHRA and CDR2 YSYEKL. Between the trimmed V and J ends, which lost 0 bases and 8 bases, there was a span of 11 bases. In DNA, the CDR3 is TGCGCCAGCAGCCAAGATTCGGGTAGGGATGAGCAGTTCTTC. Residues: CASSQDSGRDEQFF.

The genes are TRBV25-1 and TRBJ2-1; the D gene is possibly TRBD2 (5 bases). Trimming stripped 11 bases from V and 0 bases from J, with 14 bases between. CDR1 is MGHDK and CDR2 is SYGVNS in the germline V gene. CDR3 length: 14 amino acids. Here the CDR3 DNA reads TGTGCCCGGGCGGGCAGGAGCTCCTACAATGAGCAGTTCTTC. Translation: CARAGRSSYNEQFF. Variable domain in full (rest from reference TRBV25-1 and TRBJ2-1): EADIYQTPRYLVIGTGKKITLECSQTMGHDKMYWYQQDPGMELHLIHYSYGVNSTEKGDLSSESTVSRIRTEHFPLTLESARPSHTSQYLCARAGRSSYNEQFFGPGTRLTVL.

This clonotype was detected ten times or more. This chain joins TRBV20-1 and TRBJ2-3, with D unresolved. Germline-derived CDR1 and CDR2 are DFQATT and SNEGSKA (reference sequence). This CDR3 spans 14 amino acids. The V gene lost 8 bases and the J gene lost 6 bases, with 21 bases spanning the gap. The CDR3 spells CSLFLADLLDTQYF. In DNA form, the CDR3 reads TGCAGTCTATTCCTTGCCGATTTGTTGGATACGCAGTATTTT.

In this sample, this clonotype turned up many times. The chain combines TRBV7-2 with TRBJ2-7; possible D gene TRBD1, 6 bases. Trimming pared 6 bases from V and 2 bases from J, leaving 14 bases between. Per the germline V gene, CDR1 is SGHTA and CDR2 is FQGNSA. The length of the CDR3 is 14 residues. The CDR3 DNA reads TGTGCCAGCAGGACGACAGGAGAAACCTACGAGCAGTACTTC. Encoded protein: CASRTTGETYEQYF.

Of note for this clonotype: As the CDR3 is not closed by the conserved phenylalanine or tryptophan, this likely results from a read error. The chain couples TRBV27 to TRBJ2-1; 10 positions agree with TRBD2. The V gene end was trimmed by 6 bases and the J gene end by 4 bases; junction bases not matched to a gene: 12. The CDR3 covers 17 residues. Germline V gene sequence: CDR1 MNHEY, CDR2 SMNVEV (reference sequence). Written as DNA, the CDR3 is TGTGCCAGCAGCCTCGGGGCTAGCGGGAGTAGATACAATGAGCAGTTCCTC. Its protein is CASSLGASGSRYNEQFL.

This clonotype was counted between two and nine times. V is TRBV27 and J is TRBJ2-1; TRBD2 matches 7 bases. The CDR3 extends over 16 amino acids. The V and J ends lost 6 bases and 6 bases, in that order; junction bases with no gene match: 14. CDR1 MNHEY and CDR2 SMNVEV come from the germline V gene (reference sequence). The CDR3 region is CASSQFGGTNSNEQFF. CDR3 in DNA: TGTGCCAGCAGCCAGTTCGGCGGGACTAACTCCAATGAGCAGTTCTTC.

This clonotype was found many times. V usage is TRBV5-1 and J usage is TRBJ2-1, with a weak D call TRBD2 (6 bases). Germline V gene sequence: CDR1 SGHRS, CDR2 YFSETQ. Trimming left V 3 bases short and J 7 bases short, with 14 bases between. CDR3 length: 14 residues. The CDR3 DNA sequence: TGCGCCAGCAGCTCCGTGGAGGGTTGGAATGAGCAGTTCTTC. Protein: CASSSVEGWNEQFF.